The 18 T cell receptor beta chains presented below share a single source sample, sequenced in a study of blood T cells in healthy people across ages. A sample-barcoded 5' primer and a J-beta primer mix were used in a second PCR of about 6 to 11 cycles. TCRdb reanalysed the 5' RACE reads using MiXCR and keeps one entry per CDR3 protein. The profile shows approximately 1.5 million distinct CDR3 sequences, about 31% of them singletons. The sequencing sample was made of blood. The receptor set was obtained from a woman aged 30 to 39 in good health.

The chain carries TRBV28 and TRBJ1-2; perhaps TRBD1 as D (6 bases). The CDR3 is 15 amino acids. Trimming removed 7 bases from V and 5 bases from J, with 20 bases in between. Germline CDR1 and CDR2: MDHEN and SYDVKM. This CDR3 is CASTKLLGGPYGYTF. In nucleotides, the CDR3 is TGTGCCAGCACCAAACTCTTAGGGGGACCTTATGGCTACACCTTC.

This clonotype was seen only a few times. In DNA form, the CDR3 reads TGTGCCAGCTCGGGACAGGGTACCGAGCAGTACTTC. Its protein is CASSGQGTEQYF. V gene TRBV27 combines with J gene TRBJ2-7; 9 nucleotides align to TRBD1. The length of the CDR3 is 12 residues. Germline V CDR1 and CDR2: MNHEY, SMNVEV (reference sequence). The V gene end was trimmed by 8 bases and the J gene end by 6 bases; junction bases not matched to a gene: 5.

This clonotype was seen ten or more times. The CDR3 DNA reads TGTGCCAGCAGTTTACAAGGCCGTCAAGAGACCCAGTACTTC. It codes for CASSLQGRQETQYF. The chain uses TRBV28 and TRBJ2-5; no reliable D call. Germline assignment: CDR1 MDHEN and CDR2 SYDVKM. This CDR3 has 14 residues. The V end was cut by 2 bases, the J end by 2 bases, with 9 bases between.

V gene TRBV4-1 combines with J gene TRBJ2-7; 10 nucleotides align to TRBD1. The CDR3 runs 15 residues. V shed 4 bases and J 9 bases; nucleotides not matched to a gene: 12. Germline V gene lookup returns CDR1 MGHRA and CDR2 YSYEKL. The CDR3 coding sequence is TGCGCCAGCAGCCCCCACCGGGACAGGGGTCTCCGGCAGTACTTC. Translated, it gives CASSPHRDRGLRQYF.

This clonotype has just a few counts. The chain employs TRBV7-3 and TRBJ2-5; D may match TRBD1 or TRBD2 (5 bases each). Germline CDR1 and CDR2: SGHTA and FQGTGA. V lost 3 bases and J lost 4, with 12 bases in between. The CDR3 has 14 residues. The CDR3 spells CASSLGSQGETQYF. DNA for the CDR3: TGTGCCAGCAGCTTGGGGAGCCAGGGAGAGACCCAGTACTTC.

This chain links TRBV18 with TRBJ2-3, with 8 bases fitting TRBD1. The CDR3 consists of 17 residues. Germline loops: CDR1 KGHSH, CDR2 LQKENI. V was clipped by 1 base and J by 2 bases; unmatched bases: 8. CDR3 sequence: CASSPLGTGAFTDTQYF. CDR3 bases: TGTGCCAGCTCACCACTGGGGACAGGAGCTTTCACAGATACGCAGTATTTT.

On this clonotype itself: Sequence at one end of the junction differs from germline and may be a read error. The chain has TRBV9 and TRBJ1-2; TRBD1 aligns across 10 bases. Germline CDR1 SGDLS, CDR2 YYNGEE. The CDR3 has 15 amino acids. This CDR3 is CANSGGGQGNYGYTF. CDR3 DNA sequence: TGTGCCAACAGCGGAGGGGGACAGGGGAACTATGGCTACACCTTC. The full variable domain, in which reference TRBV9 and TRBJ1-2 provide the parts outside the CDR3, is DSGVTQTPKHLITATGQRVTLRCSPRSGDLSVYWYQQSLDQGLQFLIQYYNGEERAKGNILERFSAQQFPDLHSELNLSSLELGDSALYFCANSGGGQGNYGYTFGSGTRLTVV.

The chain uses TRBV20-1 and TRBJ2-5; TRBD1 might be the D (5 bases). V lost 0 bases and J lost 7, with 12 bases in between. The CDR3 sequence is 13 residues long. Germline V lookup: CDR1 DFQATT, CDR2 SNEGSKA (reference sequence). The CDR3 loop reads CSAREARDGTQYF. The CDR3 DNA reads TGCAGTGCTAGAGAGGCCAGGGATGGGACCCAGTACTTC.

The table lists this clonotype with a count of one. V is TRBV13 and J is TRBJ2-2; possible D gene TRBD2, 6 bases. The CDR3 is made up of 15 amino acids. Deletions cut 2 bases from V and 7 bases from J, with 14 bases between. The V gene's germline CDR1 is PRHDT and CDR2 FYEKMQ (reference sequence). The CDR3 spells CASSLQTRWNGELFF. The CDR3 bases are TGTGCCAGCAGCTTACAGACTAGGTGGAACGGGGAGCTGTTTTTT.

The V gene is TRBV3-1, the J gene TRBJ2-1; D unresolved. The V gene lost 1 base and the J gene lost 15 bases, with 10 bases spanning the gap. The CDR3 runs 11 residues. In germline, CDR1 is LGHDT, CDR2 YNNKEL (reference sequence). The CDR3 sequence is CASSQGLVRFF. CDR3 bases: TGTGCCAGCAGCCAAGGGCTAGTTCGGTTCTTC.

This chain links TRBV5-1 with TRBJ2-5; perhaps D is TRBD1 or TRBD2 (8 bases each). CDR1 and CDR2 (germline): SGHRS, YFSETQ. V lost 4 bases, J lost 2 bases, and 18 bases lay in between. CDR3 length: 16 residues. CDR3 in amino acids: CASSHGQGGGQETQYF. CDR3 in DNA: TGCGCCAGCAGCCACGGACAGGGCGGGGGGCAAGAGACCCAGTACTTC. Based on the CDR3 plus reference TRBV5-1 and TRBJ2-5, the full variable domain is KAGVTQTPRYLIKTRGQQVTLSCSPISGHRSVSWYQQTPGQGLQFLFEYFSETQRNKGNFPGRFSGRQFSNSRSEMNVSTLELGDSALYLCASSHGQGGGQETQYFGPGTRLLVL.

This clonotype was seen more than once but under ten times. The V gene is TRBV4-1, the J gene TRBJ2-5; 7 bases agree with TRBD2. V shed 4 bases, J shed 5 bases, and the junction held 10 bases outside the gene matches. This CDR3 region has 15 residues. From germline, CDR1 is MGHRA and CDR2 YSYEKL. CDR3 loop: CASSPLPGGGETQYF. For the CDR3, the DNA is TGCGCCAGCAGCCCCCTACCGGGGGGTGGGGAGACCCAGTACTTC.

The CDR3 region has the DNA TGCGCCAGCAGCTACCTCGGAGGGAGGGCGAGCTCCTACGAGCAGTACTTC. Translation gives CASSYLGGRASSYEQYF. The chain joins TRBV4-1 to TRBJ2-7; 7 bases fit TRBD2. The CDR3 has 17 residues. The V gene end was trimmed by 5 bases and the J gene end by 0 bases; junction bases not matched to a gene: 13. The germline CDR1 and CDR2 sequences are MGHRA and YSYEKL.

The chain carries TRBV9 and TRBJ2-4, with TRBD1 matching 10 bases. The end of the DNA is better explained by TRBJ2-7, so the J call may be wrong. The CDR3 contains 14 residues. The germline V gene encodes CDR1 SGDLS and CDR2 YYNGEE. DNA for the CDR3: TGTGCCAGCAGCGTAGGGACAGGGGGGGTCGAGCAGTACTTC. Protein: CASSVGTGGVEQYF.

Comments on this clonotype: A much more abundant neighbour one base away suggests this may be a read error. J is TRBJ2-1 and V is TRBV7-2; D gene unclear. Germline V gene lookup returns CDR1 SGHTA and CDR2 FQGNSA. V was shortened by 5 bases and J by 0 bases, with 11 bases between the two germline ends. CDR3 length equals 15 residues. The CDR3 loop is CASSPRVGSYNEQFF. The CDR3 DNA follows: TGTGCCAGCAGCCCACGGGTAGGCTCCTACAATGAGCAGTTCTTC.

This clonotype turned up a few times. The V and J genes are TRBV29-1 and TRBJ2-5; TRBD1 is a possible D gene (7 bases). With the DNA end fitting TRBJ2-4 better, the J assignment may be wrong. CDR1 is SQVTM and CDR2 is ANQGSEA in the germline V gene. The CDR3 has 13 residues. The CDR3 region has the DNA TGCAGCGTTGGAGCAGGGGGGAGAGGCATTCAGTACTTC. Translated: CSVGAGGRGIQYF.

Concerning this clonotype itself: Sequence at one end of the junction differs from germline and may be a read error. The CDR3 sequence: CATSRKQGNSQPRHF. CDR3 DNA sequence: TGTGCCACCAGCAGAAAGCAGGGTAATTCCCAGCCCCGGCATTTT. The rearrangement uses TRBV15 and TRBJ1-5; possible D gene TRBD1, 5 bases. This CDR3 comprises 15 residues. CDR1 and CDR2 (germline): LNHNV, YYDKDF (reference sequence).

This chain joins TRBV5-1 and TRBJ1-2, with 7 positions matching TRBD1. The CDR3 loop spans 15 amino acids. Losses at the gene ends were 4 bases for V and 0 bases for J; bases not matched to a gene: 6. Germline CDR1 is SGHRS and CDR2 is YFSETQ. CDR3 loop: CASSPGQATNYGYTF. The CDR3 coding sequence is TGCGCCAGCAGCCCAGGACAGGCTACTAACTATGGCTACACCTTC.